One sample yielded the 14 T cell receptor beta chains listed below, sequenced in a study of CXCR3-negative and CXCR3-positive naive CD8 T cells. Overall study findings and caveats: More hydrophobic TRB CDR3s occurred in CXCR3-positive than in CXCR3-negative naive cells.

The antigens these receptors bind are not known. The authors made the TRB cDNA libraries by 5' RACE using UMI labels. TCRdb processed the 5' RACE reads again and assigns one entry to each CDR3 protein, with no DNA. This listing includes 130,000 or so distinct CDR3 sequences. The material sequenced was naive CXCR3+ CD8+ T cells from blood. Subset given: CD45RO-CCR7+CD27+CD95- naive CD8+ T cells expressing CXCR3 (TNR3+). Source of these receptors: a human donor in good health. Some clones in this sample may be carry-over from other donors' samples.

The chain joins TRBV4-1 to TRBJ2-2; TCRdb picks TRBD1, but there is no DNA to check that call. This CDR3 contains 15 residues. CDR1 is MGHRA and CDR2 is YSYEKL in the germline V gene. This CDR3 is CASSLNPGATGELFF.

This chain joins TRBV7-9 and TRBJ2-5. Looked up from germline, CDR1 is SEHNR and CDR2 is FQNEAQ (reference sequence). The CDR3 has 14 amino acids. CDR3 sequence reads: CASSSSAGQETQYF.

The gene calls are TRBV4-3 and TRBJ2-4. Germline CDR1 reads LGHNA; CDR2 reads YSLEER. This CDR3 is 13 amino acids long. The CDR3 protein is CASSPGSRNIQYF.

The V call is TRBV4-3, the J call TRBJ2-7; TCRdb outputs TRBD2, but without DNA this stays unchecked. CDR1 and CDR2 (germline): LGHNA, YSLEER. The CDR3 is 15 residues long. The CDR3: CASSQDRGGVYEQYF.

This chain connects TRBV29-1 to TRBJ2-7. This CDR3 is 13 amino acids long. The germline gives CDR1 SQVTM, CDR2 ANQGSEA. The CDR3 sequence is CSVRGNYSYEQYF.

The chain links TRBV23-1 to TRBJ1-4; no DNA is available, so the TRBD1 call from TCRdb remains unchecked. TRBV23-1 is treated as an ORF (open reading frame) with a function not yet certain. The CDR3 loop spans 19 amino acids. CDR3 residues: CASSQSSPGDRPRGEKLFF.

This sequence joins TRBV12-3 or TRBV12-4 and TRBJ2-2; TCRdb picks TRBD2, but there is no DNA to check that call. The CDR3 length is 13 residues. The CDR3 sequence is CASSLSPTGELFF.

The rearrangement uses TRBV9 and TRBJ2-7; TCRdb's D call of TRBD1 is untestable without DNA. Germline-derived CDR1 and CDR2 are SGDLS and YYNGEE. The CDR3 covers 15 residues. CDR3 residues: CAGSVGDRGPYEQYF.

V is TRBV19 and J is TRBJ2-7. Germline CDR1 LNHDA, CDR2 SQIVND (reference sequence). The CDR3 is 15 residues long. The CDR3 region is CASSLDLYSVYEQYF. The full variable domain, completed using reference TRBV19 and TRBJ2-7, is DGGITQSPKYLFRKEGQNVTLSCEQNLNHDAMYWYRQDPGQGLRLIYYSQIVNDFQKGDIAEGYSVSREKKESFPLTVTSAQKNPTAFYLCASSLDLYSVYEQYFGPGTRLTVT.

The rearrangement uses TRBV6-6 and TRBJ2-1; TCRdb returns TRBD1, unconfirmable since there is no DNA. This CDR3 is 15 amino acids long. Per the germline V gene, CDR1 is MNHNY and CDR2 is SVGAGI (reference sequence). CDR3 loop: CASSYWGTTYNEQFF.

The V gene is TRBV19, the J gene TRBJ2-7; TCRdb indicates TRBD1, and absent DNA this call remains unverified. The CDR3 is made up of 19 amino acids. Germline CDR1 reads LNHDA; CDR2 reads SQIVND (reference sequence). The CDR3 loop is CASSIDWTPEGYRSYEQYF.

The rearrangement joins TRBV28 to TRBJ1-3. The germline gives CDR1 MDHEN, CDR2 SYDVKM. The CDR3 is 15 amino acids. The CDR3 sequence is CASSLGGQTGNTIYF. The full variable domain, with the rest looked up from reference TRBV28 and TRBJ1-3, is DVKVTQSSRYLVKRTGEKVFLECVQDMDHENMFWYRQDPGLGLRLIYFSYDVKMKEKGDIPEGYSVSREKKERFSLILESASTNQTSMYLCASSLGGQTGNTIYFGEGSWLTVV.

V is TRBV20-1 and J is TRBJ2-7; TCRdb lists TRBD1, though no DNA is available to test this call. The V gene's germline CDR1 is DFQATT and CDR2 SNEGSKA (reference sequence). This CDR3 region has 14 residues. CDR3 loop: CSARAPETVYEQYF.

The chain joins TRBV9 to TRBJ2-2. Germline-derived CDR1 and CDR2 are SGDLS and YYNGEE. The CDR3 covers 15 residues. The CDR3 reads CASSEGVANTGELFF.